This T cell receptor beta chain originates from a study of T cell clonality in common variable immunodeficiency (dated by TCRdb to between 2015 and 2017). The research as a whole found: Correlations of repertoire features with clinical complications were constrained by heterogeneity among patients within the CVID cohort. According to the authors, figuring out what caused the increased clonality in CVID would require sequencing the repertoires of T cell subpopulations. CVID TCRbeta sequences were reported to have fewer deletions and N-nucleotide insertions and to lack highly modified clones with 13 or more V deletions. Although equal DNA input was used, an average of about 81,820 unique sequences per sample was obtained for controls, compared with approximately 30,000 for CVID samples. CVID subjects shared fewer TCRbeta clones with each other than healthy controls did (p < 0.0001). TCRbeta clonality was higher in CVID subjects than in healthy controls (t-test p = 0.018), and the increase was most characteristic of about a third of subjects.

Most of the CVID patients and most of the healthy controls were of Caucasian heritage. Heparinized peripheral whole blood samples of about 5 to 8.5 ml were collected from each donor. TCRbeta CDR3 repertoires were sequenced from genomic DNA of adults with common variable immune deficiency (CVID) and healthy adult controls. The control group was made up of 22 healthy adult volunteers (about ten male and around twelve female) whose ages ranged from roughly 23 to 70 years, with a mean age of approximately 34. Diluted blood was subjected to density centrifugation over Hypaque 1077 or Ficoll-Paque for isolation of peripheral blood mononuclear cells. Genomic DNA was obtained from unsorted mononuclear cells through either Qiagen column purification or a centrifugation-based method. Taken from cysteine to phenylalanine, the CDR3 has 15 residues. The CDR3 was read in part: 36 bases, with the frame set at base 1. V loses 3 bases at its end and J loses 2 bases; junction bases beyond the gene matches: 4. For CDR1 and CDR2, the germline V gene lists KGHSH and LQKENI.

For sequencing, equivalent amounts of genomic DNA were input from CVID and control samples. For every sample, a 60 bp segment covering the rearranged TCRbeta CDR3 region was amplified and then sequenced. TCRbeta amplification used the immunoSEQ assay, a bias-corrected multiplex PCR with high-throughput sequencing. Per the original workflow: Each unique nucleotide sequence was treated as a clone and annotated with V, D and J genes, copy number and frequency. Sequences were labeled productive if in frame, and non-productive if out of frame or containing stop codons. As previously described, clonality was calculated on the basis of Shannon's entropy. Mean CDR3 Kyte-Doolittle hydropathy was derived from the predicted amino acid sequences of productive clones. The R hclust function was used to hierarchically cluster scaled V gene usage with Manhattan distance and complete linkage. Sharing of clones by CDR3 amino acid sequence was evaluated by resampling 12 repertoires per group over 100 rounds. The repertoires were searched for approximately 70 published EBV-specific TCRbeta sequences and almost 250 published CMV-specific TCRbeta sequences. A couple of CVID samples that yielded fewer than 10,000 sequences were excluded from the analysis, so 42 CVID repertoires were retained. The immuneACCESS repertoire file appears here via TCRdb, limited to in-frame rearrangements. These files lack a portion of the clones; in checked studies, under half of the deficit traces to unresolved V genes, and the cause of the others is not known. V and J calls and clone size are as listed in that table; D and trimming were resolved from the DNA. The sample counts 35,000 or so clones, each observed more than once. The ten largest clones capture about 1% of the sample.

Ten or more counts support this clone. Its antigen is currently not known. The CDR3 goes on 3 residues after the read ends, and that part is filled in from the germline J gene. The sequence derives from a person aged 18 to 75 in good health. The chain links TRBV18 with TRBJ1-1; TRBD1 agrees with 9 junctional bases. The source material was peripheral blood mononuclear cells. The CDR3 region reads CASSPGTGLNTEAFF. CDR3 bases read: TGTGCCAGCTCACCTGGGACAGGGTTAAACACTGAA. The reference TRBV18 and TRBJ1-1 proteins fill in what lies around the CDR3, so the full variable domain reads NAGVMQNPRHLVRRRGQEARLRCSPMKGHSHVYWYRQLPEEGLKFMVYLQKENIIDESGMPKERFSAEFPKEGPSILRIQQVVRGDSAAYFCASSPGTGLNTEAFFGQGTRLTVV.